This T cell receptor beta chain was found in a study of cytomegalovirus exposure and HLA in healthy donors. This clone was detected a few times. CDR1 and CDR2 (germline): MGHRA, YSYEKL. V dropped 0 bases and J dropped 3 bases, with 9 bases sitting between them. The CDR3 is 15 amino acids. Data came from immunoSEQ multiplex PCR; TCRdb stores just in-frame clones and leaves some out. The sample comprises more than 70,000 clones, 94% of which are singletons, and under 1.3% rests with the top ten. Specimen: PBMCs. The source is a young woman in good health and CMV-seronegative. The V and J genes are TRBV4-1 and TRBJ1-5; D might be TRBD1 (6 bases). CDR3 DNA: TGCGCCAGCAGCCAAGATTGGGGGCCCAATCAGCCCCAGCATTTT. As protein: CASSQDWGPNQPQHF.